The 31 T cell receptor beta chains below all came from one sample that was sequenced in a study of shared clonotypes between healthy human individuals. The table came from immunoSEQ multiplex PCR; TCRdb's copy has only in-frame clones and leaves some out. The sample lists approximately 1,500,000 clones; around 98% were seen once. The sequenced sample was naive CD4+ T cells sorted from blood. Subset given: CD45RA+ positively selected. These receptors all stem from a young man in good health.

The CDR3 protein is CSVEVGVATEAFF. DNA of the CDR3: TGCAGCGTTGAAGTAGGGGTGGCCACTGAAGCTTTCTTT. This chain links TRBV29-1 with TRBJ1-1; TRBD1 might be the D (5 bases). The ends were cut back, 1 base at V and 4 bases at J, with 10 bases in the middle. Germline assignment: CDR1 SQVTM and CDR2 ANQGSEA. The CDR3 contains 13 residues.

J is TRBJ1-1 and V is TRBV5-1, with TRBD1 matching 8 bases. The CDR3 contains 18 residues. Germline values: CDR1 SGHRS, CDR2 YFSETQ. Losses at the gene ends were 2 bases for V and 0 bases for J; bases not matched to a gene: 12. DNA of the CDR3: TGCGCCAGCAGCTTCCAGCTGGACAGGGCGGGTTTGAACACTGAAGCTTTCTTT. Residues: CASSFQLDRAGLNTEAFF.

This chain uses TRBV19 with TRBJ1-5; tentative D call: TRBD1 (5 bases). The CDR3 spans 16 residues. CDR1 is LNHDA and CDR2 is SQIVND in the germline V gene (reference sequence). Trimming pared 3 bases from V and 3 bases from J, leaving 15 bases between. CDR3 in DNA: TGTGCCAGTAGTATTTCGGGGACCCTTTACAATCAGCCCCAGCATTTT. It codes for CASSISGTLYNQPQHF.

As to this clone: Other DNA sequences in this sample translate to the same CDR3. V is TRBV7-2 and J is TRBJ2-5; no definite D call. This CDR3 spans 12 amino acids. Germline CDR1 SGHTA, CDR2 FQGNSA. V was pared by 3 bases and J by 4 bases, with 6 bases between. The CDR3 sequence is CASSLRGETQYF. The CDR3 coding sequence is TGTGCCAGCAGCTTGCGAGGAGAGACCCAGTACTTC.

The J gene is TRBJ2-2, the V gene TRBV25-1; D might be TRBD1 (6 bases). Trimming left V 6 bases short and J 2 bases short, with 16 bases between. CDR1 and CDR2 (germline): MGHDK, SYGVNS. The CDR3 totals 16 residues. This chain's CDR3 is CASRRHGTFNTGELFF. CDR3 DNA: TGTGCCAGCAGGAGACACGGGACATTCAACACCGGGGAGCTGTTTTTT.

The chain carries TRBV12-2 and TRBJ2-2; the tabulated D call, TRBD2, remains unverified against the DNA. TRBV12-2 is shown as a pseudogene. CDR3 size: 21 residues. CDR3 protein: CASRSRTGLAGGFVCGGELFF. DNA of the CDR3: TGTGCAAGTCGATCACGGACAGGACTAGCGGGAGGTTTCGTATGCGGCGGGGAGCTGTTTTTT.

Concerning this clone: Other DNA sequences in this sample translate to the same CDR3. The chain couples TRBV18 to TRBJ2-3; 8 positions match TRBD1. The CDR3 is 14 amino acids. V gave up 3 bases and J gave up 1 base; unmatched junction bases: 0. Germline assignment: CDR1 KGHSH and CDR2 LQKENI. CDR3 loop: CASSPDRGTDTQYF. The CDR3 nucleotides read TGTGCCAGCTCACCGGACAGGGGCACAGATACGCAGTATTTT.

V is TRBV18 and J is TRBJ2-1; D possibly uses TRBD1 or TRBD2 (5 bases each). This CDR3 contains 11 residues. The germline gives CDR1 KGHSH, CDR2 LQKENI. V lost 2 bases and J lost 10, with 6 bases in between. The CDR3 loop reads CASSPGTEQFF. CDR3 DNA sequence: TGTGCCAGCTCACCAGGGACCGAGCAGTTCTTC.

This chain uses TRBV5-1 with TRBJ2-3; no reliable D call. Trimming left V 1 base short and J 0 bases short, with 6 bases between. Germline assignment: CDR1 SGHRS and CDR2 YFSETQ. This CDR3 has 14 residues. CDR3 in DNA: TGCGCCAGCAGCTTGTCTACTAGCACAGATACGCAGTATTTT. Amino acid sequence: CASSLSTSTDTQYF.

This clone showed up just once. CDR3 in DNA: TGTGCCAGCAGTCCGTTGCGGGGCAGCACCTACAATGAGCAGTTCTTC. Its protein is CASSPLRGSTYNEQFF. The chain carries TRBV28 and TRBJ2-1; possible D gene TRBD2, 6 bases. The length of the CDR3 is 16 residues. V was shortened by 5 bases and J by 2 bases, with 16 bases between the two germline ends. The germline CDR1 and CDR2 sequences are MDHEN and SYDVKM.

The V call is TRBV7-9, the J call TRBJ1-1, with D maybe TRBD1 (5 bases). Germline lookup yields CDR1 SEHNR and CDR2 FQNEAQ (reference sequence). The germline V and J ends were trimmed by 1 base and 3 bases, with 12 bases remaining between them. The CDR3 totals 15 residues. DNA for the CDR3: TGTGCCAGCAGCTTAGATGGGGGACTATACACTGAAGCTTTCTTT. Protein sequence: CASSLDGGLYTEAFF.

With regard to this clone: One end of the junction varies from germline; a read error may be responsible. V usage is TRBV7-2 and J usage is TRBJ2-7; perhaps D is TRBD1 or TRBD2 (6 bases each). The CDR3 covers 13 residues. Germline CDR1 reads SGHTA; CDR2 reads FQGNSA. CDR3 sequence (DNA): TGTGCCAGCAGCTCCGGGGGCTACGGGACAACGCGCTTC. The encoded protein is CASSSGGYGTTRF.

The CDR3 reads CASSLSGLAGGTQYF. Here the CDR3 DNA reads TGTGCCAGCAGCTTATCAGGACTAGCGGGAGGTACGCAGTATTTT. The genes are TRBV7-2 and TRBJ2-3; 14 bases are a match to TRBD2. J gave up 8 bases and V 2 bases, and 3 bases lay outside the gene matches. CDR1 is SGHTA and CDR2 is FQGNSA in the germline V gene. The CDR3 length is 15 residues.

The chain has TRBV4-1 and TRBJ1-2; TRBD1 matches at 7 bases. The CDR3 is made up of 15 amino acids. Looked up from germline, CDR1 is MGHRA and CDR2 is YSYEKL. The V and J ends lost 1 base and 3 bases, in that order; junction bases with no gene match: 5. CDR3 nucleotides: TGCGCCAGCAGCCAAGGTTACGGGACAGACTATGGCTACACCTTC. Its translation: CASSQGYGTDYGYTF.

The rearrangement joins TRBV9 to TRBJ2-7; D is perhaps TRBD1 (5 bases). The CDR3 consists of 12 residues. Germline V gives CDR1 SGDLS, CDR2 YYNGEE. V dropped 4 bases and J dropped 5 bases, with 10 bases sitting between them. CDR3 region: CASSPGANEQYF. For the CDR3, the DNA is TGTGCCAGCAGCCCTGGGGCTAACGAGCAGTACTTC.

The V and J genes are TRBV5-4 and TRBJ2-1; either TRBD1 or TRBD2 may supply D (5 bases each). This CDR3 has 14 amino acids. V lost 2 bases and J 6 bases, leaving 12 bases between the germline ends. Germline V gene data show CDR1 as SGHNT and CDR2 as YYREEE (reference sequence). CDR3 DNA sequence: TGTGCCAGCAGCTTCGAGGGGCTCCTCAATGAGCAGTTCTTC. Its protein product is CASSFEGLLNEQFF.

This rearrangement joins TRBV9 to TRBJ2-3; 11 nucleotides match TRBD1. The CDR3 consists of 16 residues. The V segment lost 4 bases and the J segment 6 bases; nucleotides outside the gene matches: 10. The germline gives CDR1 SGDLS, CDR2 YYNGEE. The CDR3 sequence: CASSLTDRGREDTQYF. As DNA, the CDR3 is TGTGCCAGCAGCCTAACGGACAGGGGGCGCGAGGATACGCAGTATTTT.

The CDR3 nucleotides read TGTGCCAGCAGACCACTTGACCGACTTGAGCAGTACTTC. Protein product: CASRPLDRLEQYF. This chain uses TRBV6-5 with TRBJ2-7; D remains unclear. The germline gives CDR1 MNHEY, CDR2 SVGAGI. V lost 6 bases to trimming and J lost 7 bases, with 16 bases between them. The CDR3 runs to 13 residues.

The chain is built from TRBV7-8 and TRBJ2-7; no definite D call. With 1 base removed from V and 2 bases from J, the gap between germline ends came to 6 bases. CDR1 is SGHVS and CDR2 is FQNEAQ in the germline V gene. The CDR3 has 13 amino acids. CDR3 nucleotides: TGTGCCAGCAGCTTAGGGAAGACCTACGAGCAGTACTTC. It encodes CASSLGKTYEQYF.

This rearrangement joins TRBV6-5 to TRBJ2-1; D not certain. This CDR3 contains 12 residues. Trimming removed 6 bases from V and 2 bases from J, with 5 bases in between. Germline V gene lookup returns CDR1 MNHEY and CDR2 SVGAGI. The CDR3 sequence is CASRGTYNEQFF. The CDR3 DNA sequence: TGTGCCAGCAGGGGGACCTACAATGAGCAGTTCTTC.

This clone was recorded only once. The chain combines TRBV5-6 with TRBJ2-3; TRBD2 matches at 11 bases. V dropped 4 bases and J dropped 4; count of bases not matched to a gene: 8. Germline V CDR1 and CDR2: SGHDT, YYEEEE. This CDR3 has 16 residues. CDR3 sequence: CASSGSGREFADTQYF. The CDR3 bases are TGTGCCAGCAGCGGTAGCGGGAGGGAGTTCGCAGATACGCAGTATTTT. Filled out from reference TRBV5-6 and TRBJ2-3, the complete variable domain reads DAGVTQSPTHLIKTRGQQVTLRCSPKSGHDTVSWYQQALGQGPQFIFQYYEEEERQRGNFPDRFSGHQFPNYSSELNVNALLLGDSALYLCASSGSGREFADTQYFGPGTRLTVL.

As regards this clone: Distinct nucleotide sequences in the sample also encode this CDR3. The chain employs TRBV30 and TRBJ2-7, with a weak D call TRBD2 (6 bases). The CDR3 loop spans 15 amino acids. V was cut by 0 bases and J by 2 bases, with 14 bases left in between. CDR1 GTSNPN and CDR2 SVGIG come from the germline V gene (reference sequence). The DNA of the CDR3 is TGTGCCTGGAGTGTAAGGGCAGGGAGGCCCTACGAGCAGTACTTC. Translation: CAWSVRAGRPYEQYF.

The chain joins TRBV28 to TRBJ1-4; D is possibly TRBD1 (5 bases). Per the germline V gene, CDR1 is MDHEN and CDR2 is SYDVKM. V shed 3 bases and J shed 7 bases, with 12 bases lying between them. CDR3 length: 14 residues. The CDR3 region has the DNA TGTGCCAGCAGTTTTCAGGGCCTTTCTGAAAAACTGTTTTTT. It codes for CASSFQGLSEKLFF.

This chain connects TRBV28 to TRBJ1-5, with D unresolved. Germline loops: CDR1 MDHEN, CDR2 SYDVKM. V lost 7 bases, J lost 7 bases, and 14 bases lay in between. The CDR3 consists of 13 residues. CDR3 sequence reads: CASNQAIVQPQHF. CDR3 DNA sequence: TGTGCCAGCAATCAGGCCATCGTACAGCCCCAGCATTTT.

Here the CDR3 reads CASKTLASNYEQYF. The CDR3 DNA reads TGCGCCAGCAAAACACTAGCGAGTAACTACGAGCAGTACTTC. The chain uses TRBV10-2 and TRBJ2-7; the match to TRBD2 covers 7 bases. V lost 7 bases to trimming and J lost 3 bases; unmatched junction nucleotides: 9. The CDR3 covers 14 residues. From germline, CDR1 is WSHSY and CDR2 SAAADI.

This clone was recorded only once. The same CDR3 is also encoded by other DNA sequences in this sample. The chain combines TRBV5-4 with TRBJ2-1; 8 positions match TRBD2. J gave up 0 bases and V 5 bases, and 4 bases lay outside the gene matches. The CDR3 covers 15 residues. The V gene's germline CDR1 is SGHNT and CDR2 YYREEE (reference sequence). The CDR3 bases are TGTGCCAGCAGGACCGGGACTAGCTCCTACAATGAGCAGTTCTTC. Its translation is CASRTGTSSYNEQFF.

The gene calls are TRBV13 and TRBJ2-7; D is uncertain. Germline lookup yields CDR1 PRHDT and CDR2 FYEKMQ (reference sequence). The CDR3 consists of 13 residues. V was clipped by 5 bases and J by 2 bases, with 10 bases between them. CDR3 in amino acids: CASSPSRAYEQYF. The CDR3 region has the DNA TGTGCCAGCAGCCCAAGCCGGGCCTACGAGCAGTACTTC.

This chain joins TRBV5-4 and TRBJ1-1; a possible D gene is TRBD1 (5 bases). The CDR3 has 15 residues. The germline V gene encodes CDR1 SGHNT and CDR2 YYREEE (reference sequence). V lost 4 bases, J lost 0 bases, and 13 bases lay in between. The CDR3 DNA is TGTGCCAGCAGCCCGGCTGGGGGATTGAACACTGAAGCTTTCTTT. Its protein is CASSPAGGLNTEAFF.

In its sample, this clone was seen once. The chain joins TRBV6-5 to TRBJ1-1; a possible D gene is TRBD1 (5 bases). Trimming removed 6 bases at V and 5 bases at J, with 16 bases between. The CDR3 extends over 14 amino acids. Looked up from germline, CDR1 is MNHEY and CDR2 is SVGAGI. Here the CDR3 reads CASRSGFGGTEAFF. DNA of the CDR3: TGTGCCAGCAGATCCGGATTCGGGGGAACTGAAGCTTTCTTT.

The CDR3 reads CATSRELAGGAYEQYF. Here the CDR3 DNA reads TGTGCCACCAGCAGAGAGTTGGCGGGAGGGGCTTACGAGCAGTACTTC. The rearrangement uses TRBV15 and TRBJ2-7, with 9 nucleotides matching TRBD2. This CDR3 has 16 residues. Per germline, CDR1 LNHNV and CDR2 YYDKDF (reference sequence). Trimming at V came to 0 bases and at J to 4 bases, leaving 7 bases not matched to a gene.

This chain connects TRBV5-1 to TRBJ2-4, with a weak D call TRBD2 (5 bases). Germline CDR1 reads SGHRS; CDR2 reads YFSETQ. V was trimmed by 7 bases and J by 5 bases, leaving 13 bases between them. CDR3 length: 13 residues. CDR3 protein: CASGLGMENIQYF. CDR3 DNA sequence: TGCGCCAGCGGACTTGGGATGGAAAACATTCAGTACTTC.